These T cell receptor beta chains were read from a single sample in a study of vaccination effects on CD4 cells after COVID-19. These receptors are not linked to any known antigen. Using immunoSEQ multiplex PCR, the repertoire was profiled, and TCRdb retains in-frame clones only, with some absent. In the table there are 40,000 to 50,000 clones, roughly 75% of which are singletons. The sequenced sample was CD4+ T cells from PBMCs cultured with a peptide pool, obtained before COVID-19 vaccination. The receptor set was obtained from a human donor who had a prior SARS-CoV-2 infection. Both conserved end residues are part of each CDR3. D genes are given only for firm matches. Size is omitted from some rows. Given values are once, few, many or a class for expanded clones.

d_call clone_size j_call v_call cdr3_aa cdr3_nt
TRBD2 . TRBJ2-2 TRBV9 CASSLGLAPTGELFF TGTGCCAGCAGCCTCGGACTAGCGCCTACCGGGGAGCTGTTTTTT
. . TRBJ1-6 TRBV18 CASSPRLEDPLHF TGTGCCAGCTCACCCCGACTGGAAGACCCCCTCCACTTT
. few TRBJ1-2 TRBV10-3 CAISEKIFNGYTF TGTGCCATCAGTGAGAAGATATTCAATGGCTACACCTTC
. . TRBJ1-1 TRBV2 CASSQREWEAFF TGTGCCAGCAGTCAGAGGGAATGGGAAGCTTTCTTT
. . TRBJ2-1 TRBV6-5 CASRGTNNEQFF TGTGCCAGCCGGGGCACCAACAATGAGCAGTTCTTC
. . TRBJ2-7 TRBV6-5 CASSSTDNYEQYF TGTGCCAGCAGTTCTACGGACAACTACGAGCAGTACTTC
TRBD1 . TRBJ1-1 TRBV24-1 CATSDSGTGDTEAFF TGTGCCACCAGTGACTCCGGGACAGGAGACACTGAAGCTTTCTTT
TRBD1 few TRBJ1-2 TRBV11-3 CASSSGTGTAGYTF TGTGCCAGCAGCTCGGGGACAGGGACAGCTGGCTACACCTTC
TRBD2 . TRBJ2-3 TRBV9 CASSVATGLAGTDTQYF TGTGCCAGCAGCGTAGCTACGGGGCTAGCGGGAACAGATACGCAGTATTTT
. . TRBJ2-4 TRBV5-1 CASSLGLTGEGNIQYF TGCGCCAGCAGCTTGGGCCTGACAGGGGAGGGAAACATTCAGTACTTC
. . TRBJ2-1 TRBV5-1 CASSLRPGYNEQFF TGCGCCAGCAGCTTGAGGCCGGGGTACAATGAGCAGTTCTTC
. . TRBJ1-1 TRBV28 CASSFGRRDTEAFF TGTGCCAGCAGTTTCGGACGGCGGGACACTGAAGCTTTCTTT
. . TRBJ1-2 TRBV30 CAWSQPQGGGYTF TGTGCCTGGAGTCAGCCCCAGGGTGGCGGCTACACCTTC
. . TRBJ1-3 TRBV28 CASSPHYLNTIYF TGTGCCAGCAGCCCTCATTATTTAAACACCATATATTTT
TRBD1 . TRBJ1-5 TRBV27 CASSRQGSNQPQHF TGTGCCAGCAGTAGACAGGGAAGCAATCAGCCCCAGCATTTT
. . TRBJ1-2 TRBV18 CASSRDGRYTF TGTGCCAGCTCACGGGATGGGAGATACACCTTC
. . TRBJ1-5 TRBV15 CATSAGRNQPQHF TGTGCCACCAGTGCCGGGCGTAATCAGCCCCAGCATTTT
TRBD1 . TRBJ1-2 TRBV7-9 CASSRDRPYNYGYTF TGTGCCAGCAGCCGGGACAGACCCTATAACTATGGCTACACCTTC
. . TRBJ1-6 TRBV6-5 CASSSTGRNSPLHF TGTGCCAGCAGTTCGACAGGAAGGAATTCACCCCTCCACTTT
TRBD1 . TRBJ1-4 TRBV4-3 CASSQGTGRNEKLFF TGCGCCAGCAGCCAAGGGACAGGGAGAAATGAAAAACTGTTTTTT
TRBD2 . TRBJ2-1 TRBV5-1 CASSTGTSGRAGYNEQFF TGCGCCAGCAGCACCGGGACTAGCGGGAGGGCCGGTTACAATGAGCAGTTCTTC
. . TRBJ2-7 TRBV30 CATKGKSYEQYF TGTGCCACAAAGGGGAAATCCTACGAGCAGTACTTC
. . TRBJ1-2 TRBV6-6 CASSFTGTAGYTF TGTGCCAGCAGTTTCACCGGGACGGCGGGCTACACCTTC
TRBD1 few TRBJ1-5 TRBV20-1 CSASVPDRVSQPQHF TGCAGTGCTAGTGTACCGGACAGGGTGTCTCAGCCCCAGCATTTT
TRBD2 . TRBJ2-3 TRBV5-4 CASSLAGVADTQYF TGTGCCAGCAGCTTAGCGGGAGTGGCAGATACGCAGTATTTT
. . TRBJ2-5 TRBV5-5 CASSSTDKETQYF TGTGCCAGCAGCTCGACAGATAAAGAGACCCAGTACTTC
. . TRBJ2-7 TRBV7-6 CASSFGQNYGTNYEQYF TGTGCCAGCAGCTTCGGACAGAATTACGGGACAAACTACGAGCAGTACTTC
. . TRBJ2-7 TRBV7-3 CASSPNWGREQYF TGTGCCAGCAGCCCTAACTGGGGGAGGGAGCAGTACTTC
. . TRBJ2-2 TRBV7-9 CASSLVRGNTGELFF TGTGCCAGCAGCTTAGTTCGGGGTAACACCGGGGAGCTGTTTTTT
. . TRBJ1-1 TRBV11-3 CASFGGFDTEAFF TGTGCCAGCTTTGGAGGGTTCGACACTGAAGCTTTCTTT
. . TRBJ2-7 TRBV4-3 CASSQELRNEQYF TGCGCCAGCAGCCAAGAGCTTAGGAACGAGCAGTACTTC
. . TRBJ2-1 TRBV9 CASSVGGTGNEQFF TGTGCCAGCAGCGTAGGGGGGACTGGAAATGAGCAGTTCTTC
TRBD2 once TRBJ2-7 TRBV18 CASSPGIAGPNYEQYF TGTGCCAGCTCACCAGGAATAGCGGGACCCAACTACGAGCAGTACTTC
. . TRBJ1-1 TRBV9 CASSAVWEGSTEAFF TGTGCCAGCAGCGCCGTATGGGAGGGGAGCACTGAAGCTTTCTTT
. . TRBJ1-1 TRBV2 CASSEQRQSGAFF TGTGCCAGCAGTGAGCAACGGCAGAGTGGGGCTTTCTTT
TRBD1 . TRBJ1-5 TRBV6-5 CASSRRDRPNQPQHF TGTGCCAGCAGTCGCCGGGACAGGCCCAATCAGCCCCAGCATTTT
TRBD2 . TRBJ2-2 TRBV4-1 CASRRTSGRAGTGELFF TGCGCCAGCCGACGGACTAGCGGGAGGGCGGGCACCGGGGAGCTGTTTTTT
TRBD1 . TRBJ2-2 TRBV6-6 CASSTYRGLTGELFF TGTGCCAGCAGTACGTACAGGGGGCTCACCGGGGAGCTGTTTTTT
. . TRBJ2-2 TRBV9 CASRRDLNTGELFF TGTGCCAGCAGGAGGGACCTTAACACCGGGGAGCTGTTTTTT
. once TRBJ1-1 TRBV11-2 CASSLEGMNTEAFF TGTGCCAGCAGCTTAGAAGGAATGAACACTGAAGCTTTCTTT
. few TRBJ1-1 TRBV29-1 CSAVRGAGTEAFF TGCAGCGCAGTCCGGGGCGCGGGCACTGAAGCTTTCTTT
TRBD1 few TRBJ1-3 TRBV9 CASSGGTAGNTIYF TGTGCCAGCAGCGGGGGGACAGCTGGAAACACCATATATTTT
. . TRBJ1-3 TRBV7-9 CASSLSLGRDTISGNTIYF TGTGCCAGCAGCTTATCCCTTGGGCGGGACACGATTTCTGGAAACACCATATATTTT
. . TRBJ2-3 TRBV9 CASSVGGARTDTQYF TGTGCCAGCAGCGTAGGTGGGGCTAGGACAGATACGCAGTATTTT
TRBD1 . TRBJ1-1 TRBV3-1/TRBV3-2 CASSLRTGRATEAFF TGTGCCAGCAGCTTGCGGACAGGGCGTGCCACTGAAGCTTTCTTT
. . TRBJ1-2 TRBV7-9 CASSARAGARDYGYTF TGTGCCAGCAGCGCGCGCGCGGGGGCGCGGGACTATGGCTACACCTTC
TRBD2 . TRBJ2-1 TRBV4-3 CASSQGLAGVHNEQFF TGCGCCAGCAGCCAAGGCCTAGCGGGAGTCCACAATGAGCAGTTCTTC
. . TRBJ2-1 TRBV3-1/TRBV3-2 CASTHLNEQFF TGTGCCAGCACCCACTTGAATGAGCAGTTCTTC
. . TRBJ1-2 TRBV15 CATSRGQTGYGYTF TGTGCCACCAGCAGAGGCCAGACTGGGTATGGCTACACCTTC
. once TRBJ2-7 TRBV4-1 CASSQGRDLGDEQYF TGCGCCAGCAGCCAAGGGCGGGACTTGGGGGACGAGCAGTACTTC
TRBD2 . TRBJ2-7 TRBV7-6 CASSLGGGSTYEQYF TGTGCCAGCAGCTTAGGGGGGGGGTCAACCTACGAGCAGTACTTC
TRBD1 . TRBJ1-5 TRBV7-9 CASSFGQGGVGNQPQHF TGTGCCAGCAGCTTCGGACAGGGGGGGGTCGGCAATCAGCCCCAGCATTTT